The 16 T cell receptor beta chains given below trace back to one sample, sequenced in a study of blood T cell repertoires in COVID-19. Repertoires were generated with immunoSEQ multiplex PCR, while TCRdb's copy carries only in-frame clones and drops some. Among roughly 250,000 clones, more than 70% were seen once, and the ten largest hold roughly 1.2%. The sample was PBMCs or T cells enriched from blood (not recorded which). The origin of the receptors is a woman aged 40 to 50 with acute COVID-19.

The CDR3 bases are TGTGCCAGCAGGCATGGGGGGGATAATTCACCCCTCCACTTT. Protein sequence: CASRHGGDNSPLHF. This chain links TRBV3-1 (or the pseudogene TRBV3-2) with TRBJ1-6, with D maybe TRBD1 (5 bases). CDR1 and CDR2 (germline): LGHDT, YNNKEL (reference sequence). The CDR3 length is 14 residues. Trimming cost V 6 bases and J 5 bases, with 11 bases left between them.

The table lists this clone with a count of one. V and J are TRBV9 and TRBJ1-5; tentative D call: TRBD1 (6 bases). CDR1 SGDLS and CDR2 YYNGEE come from the germline V gene. The germline V and J ends were trimmed by 0 bases and 2 bases, with 9 bases remaining between them. The CDR3 consists of 15 residues. CDR3 in amino acids: CASSVDSGGNQPQHF. CDR3 DNA: TGTGCCAGCAGCGTAGATTCAGGGGGCAATCAGCCCCAGCATTTT.

In this sample, this clone turned up a few times. CDR3 sequence reads: CASSESRGRIYEQYF. The CDR3, as DNA: TGTGCCAGCAGTGAATCCCGCGGGAGGATCTACGAGCAGTACTTC. V is TRBV2 and J is TRBJ2-7; 8 nucleotides agree with TRBD2. V shed 2 bases and J 3 bases; nucleotides not matched to a gene: 6. The germline V gene encodes CDR1 SNHLY and CDR2 FYNNEI. The CDR3 spans 15 residues.

The chain couples TRBV28 to TRBJ1-2; no firm D call. Germline CDR1 MDHEN, CDR2 SYDVKM. The CDR3 runs 14 residues. Trimming shortened V by 6 bases and J by 8 bases, and 19 bases separated the two germline ends. The CDR3 reads CASSISTRGGGYTF. CDR3 in DNA: TGTGCCAGCAGCATCTCGACTCGTGGCGGAGGCTACACCTTC.

The chain recombines TRBV7-9 with TRBJ1-2, with 9 bases that match TRBD1. With 5 bases clipped from V and 5 bases from J, the junction kept 6 bases outside the gene matches. This CDR3 is built from 14 residues. Germline V CDR1 and CDR2: SEHNR, FQNEAQ (reference sequence). The CDR3 spells CASSRSDRGYGYTF. CDR3 nucleotide sequence: TGTGCCAGCAGCCGATCGGACAGGGGTTATGGCTACACCTTC.

The chain combines TRBV9 with TRBJ2-3; 8 positions match TRBD2. The V and J ends lost 3 bases and 4 bases, in that order; junction bases with no gene match: 10. The CDR3 sequence is 16 residues long. From germline, CDR1 is SGDLS and CDR2 YYNGEE. This chain's CDR3 is CASSAERELRADTQYF. The CDR3 DNA follows: TGTGCCAGCAGCGCAGAGCGGGAGTTGCGCGCAGATACGCAGTATTTT.

The chain carries TRBV9 and TRBJ2-6, with TRBD2 identical over 9 bases. This CDR3 spans 18 amino acids. Germline loops: CDR1 SGDLS, CDR2 YYNGEE. V gave up 4 bases and J gave up 0 bases; unmatched junction bases: 8. CDR3 sequence: CASSTSSGVTSGANVLTF. The DNA for the CDR3 is TGTGCCAGCAGCACTTCTAGCGGGGTAACCTCTGGGGCCAACGTCCTGACTTTC. Full variable domain (missing parts from reference TRBV9 and TRBJ2-6): DSGVTQTPKHLITATGQRVTLRCSPRSGDLSVYWYQQSLDQGLQFLIQYYNGEERAKGNILERFSAQQFPDLHSELNLSSLELGDSALYFCASSTSSGVTSGANVLTFGAGSRLTVL.

The chain combines TRBV20-1 with TRBJ1-1; 7 bases are a match to TRBD1. Germline lookup yields CDR1 DFQATT and CDR2 SNEGSKA (reference sequence). V shed 3 bases and J 0 bases; nucleotides not matched to a gene: 4. The CDR3 runs to 14 residues. The CDR3 region is CSASRDRMNTEAFF. CDR3 coding DNA: TGCAGTGCTAGTAGGGACAGAATGAACACTGAAGCTTTCTTT.

The chain has TRBV7-8 and TRBJ1-3; tentatively, D is TRBD1 (6 bases). This CDR3 is built from 15 residues. Trimming left V 1 base short and J 3 bases short, with 10 bases between. CDR1 is SGHVS, CDR2 FQNEAQ, per germline. The CDR3 sequence: CASSLGTVGGNTIYF. DNA of the CDR3: TGTGCCAGCAGCTTAGGGACAGTGGGTGGAAACACCATATATTTT.

The V call is TRBV2, the J call TRBJ1-1; D remains unclear. This CDR3 contains 15 residues. Germline values: CDR1 SNHLY, CDR2 FYNNEI. Trimming took off 9 bases at V and 0 bases at J, with 17 bases between the two ends. CDR3 sequence (DNA): TGTGCCAGGAGACCTCTGACACCTATGAACACTGAAGCTTTCTTT. Translation gives CARRPLTPMNTEAFF. Combining the CDR3 with reference TRBV2 and TRBJ1-1 gives the whole variable domain EPEVTQTPSHQVTQMGQEVILRCVPISNHLYFYWYRQILGQKVEFLVSFYNNEISEKSEIFDDQFSVERPDGSNFTLKIRSTKLEDSAMYFCARRPLTPMNTEAFFGQGTRLTVV.

The chain links TRBV11-2 to TRBJ2-1, with D tentatively TRBD2 (5 bases). The CDR3 covers 17 residues. The germline V and J ends were trimmed by 2 bases and 5 bases, with 19 bases remaining between them. Germline V gives CDR1 SGHAT, CDR2 FQNNGV. CDR3 sequence: CASSLSLARLKNNEQFF. CDR3 DNA sequence: TGTGCCAGCAGCTTATCGCTAGCCCGACTCAAAAACAATGAGCAGTTCTTC.

V is TRBV30 and J is TRBJ1-4; no reliable D call. Germline V gene data show CDR1 as GTSNPN and CDR2 as SVGIG (reference sequence). Trimming took off 3 bases at V and 8 bases at J, with 4 bases between the two ends. This CDR3 has 10 amino acids. The CDR3 DNA reads as TGTGCCTGGAGCGGGGAAAAACTGTTTTTT. It specifies CAWSGEKLFF.

The chain has TRBV19 and TRBJ1-4; 9 positions agree with TRBD1. The V and J ends lost 6 bases and 7 bases, in that order; junction bases with no gene match: 9. CDR3 length: 15 residues. Germline lookup yields CDR1 LNHDA and CDR2 SQIVND (reference sequence). The CDR3 sequence: CASSLNRGQREKLFF. DNA for the CDR3: TGTGCCAGTAGCCTGAACAGGGGGCAACGTGAAAAACTGTTTTTT.

At least ten counts were recorded for this clone. The rearrangement uses TRBV19 and TRBJ2-3, with D uncertain. CDR3 length: 12 amino acids. Deletions cut 4 bases from V and 6 bases from J, with 8 bases between. Germline V gene data show CDR1 as LNHDA and CDR2 as SQIVND (reference sequence). The CDR3 bases are TGTGCCAGTAGTACTGCTAGTGATACGCAGTATTTT. Its translation is CASSTASDTQYF. The entire variable domain, with the rest obtained from reference TRBV19 and TRBJ2-3, is as follows: DGGITQSPKYLFRKEGQNVTLSCEQNLNHDAMYWYRQDPGQGLRLIYYSQIVNDFQKGDIAEGYSVSREKKESFPLTVTSAQKNPTAFYLCASSTASDTQYFGPGTRLTVL.

The chain recombines TRBV2 with TRBJ2-1; no clear D gene. Trimming left V 6 bases short and J 1 base short, with 10 bases between. The CDR3 runs 14 residues. Per germline, CDR1 SNHLY and CDR2 FYNNEI. This chain's CDR3 is CASRGAPSYNEQFF. For the CDR3, the DNA is TGTGCCAGCAGGGGCGCCCCATCCTACAATGAGCAGTTCTTC.

The chain employs TRBV7-9 and TRBJ1-2, with a possible D match to TRBD1 (6 bases). CDR3 size: 15 residues. Trimming cost V 2 bases and J 0 bases, with 10 bases left between them. Germline values: CDR1 SEHNR, CDR2 FQNEAQ (reference sequence). This CDR3 reads CASSLQGQANYGYTF. In nucleotides, the CDR3 is TGTGCCAGCAGCTTACAGGGACAAGCTAACTATGGCTACACCTTC.